The 16 T cell receptor beta chains below all came from one sample that was sequenced in a study of blood T cells in healthy people across ages. Through a sample-barcoded 5' primer and a J-beta primer mix, a second PCR was run for about 6 to 11 cycles. One entry per CDR3 protein, called by TCRdb with MiXCR from the 5' RACE reads. The sample consists of 650,000 to 700,000 distinct CDR3 sequences, about a third of them appearing once. Material for sequencing was blood. The receptors here all came from a woman aged 80 or over in good health.

This clonotype was counted ten times or more. A much larger clone lies a single base off, so this may be a read error. The V and J genes are TRBV15 and TRBJ2-1; 8 positions match TRBD2. Germline CDR1 reads LNHNV; CDR2 reads YYDKDF (reference sequence). Germline trimming cut 0 bases from V and 6 bases from J; bases unmatched to any gene: 7. CDR3 length: 16 amino acids. The CDR3: CATSRDRGGVGNEQFF. The DNA for the CDR3 is TGTGCCACCAGCAGAGATCGGGGGGGCGTTGGCAATGAGCAGTTCTTC.

The rearrangement joins TRBV21-1 to TRBJ1-4; the table assigns TRBD1, which was not confirmed against the DNA. TRBV21-1 is annotated as a pseudogene. The CDR3 is made up of 15 amino acids. The CDR3 reads CASSKRDRANKKLFF. The CDR3 nucleotides read TGTGCCAGCAGCAAAAGGGACAGGGCTAATAAAAAACTGTTTTTT.

This rearrangement joins TRBV20-1 to TRBJ1-5, with a weak D call TRBD1 (6 bases). Looked up from germline, CDR1 is DFQATT and CDR2 is SNEGSKA (reference sequence). This CDR3 spans 12 amino acids. This CDR3 reads CKAREGGKPQHF. CDR3 coding DNA: TGCAAGGCTAGAGAAGGGGGGAAGCCCCAGCATTTT.

The V and J genes are TRBV19 and TRBJ2-1, with D possibly matching TRBD1 (6 bases). The end of the DNA aligns better with TRBJ2-7, so the J call may be wrong. The CDR3 extends over 15 amino acids. Germline CDR1 and CDR2: LNHDA and SQIVND (reference sequence). The CDR3 coding sequence is TGTGCCAGTAGTGTCCCGACAGGCGTCTACAATGAGCAGTACTTC. This codes for CASSVPTGVYNEQYF.

Only a few counts were recorded for this clonotype. The rearrangement links TRBV18 to TRBJ1-2, with 8 bases identical to TRBD1. This CDR3 spans 15 amino acids. With V trimmed by 6 bases and J by 3 bases, 9 bases remained unmatched. Per the germline V gene, CDR1 is KGHSH and CDR2 is LQKENI. For the CDR3, the DNA is TGTGCCAGCTCGCCCCTACAGGGGGTCGACTATGGCTACACCTTC. Encoded protein: CASSPLQGVDYGYTF.

This chain connects TRBV12-3 or TRBV12-4 to TRBJ1-1, with D unclear. Trimming removed 4 bases at V and 1 base at J, with 10 bases between. The CDR3 length is 14 residues. CDR3 amino acids: CASSSPGKNTEAFF. The CDR3 region has the DNA TGTGCCAGCAGTTCGCCGGGCAAGAACACTGAAGCTTTCTTT.

This clonotype appeared a single time. The V call is TRBV19, the J call TRBJ1-5, with D perhaps matching TRBD1 (5 bases). The V gene lost 3 bases and the J gene lost 5 bases, with 11 bases spanning the gap. The germline V gene encodes CDR1 LNHDA and CDR2 SQIVND (reference sequence). The CDR3 extends over 14 amino acids. CDR3 nucleotides: TGTGCCAGTAGTATTGAGAGAGGGGATCAGCCCCAGCATTTT. Its translation: CASSIERGDQPQHF. Full variable domain (rest looked up from reference TRBV19 and TRBJ1-5): DGGITQSPKYLFRKEGQNVTLSCEQNLNHDAMYWYRQDPGQGLRLIYYSQIVNDFQKGDIAEGYSVSREKKESFPLTVTSAQKNPTAFYLCASSIERGDQPQHFGDGTRLSIL.

This clonotype appeared many times. This chain links TRBV10-3 with TRBJ2-7, with 9 bases fitting TRBD1. Germline V gene lookup returns CDR1 ENHRY and CDR2 SYGVKD. Trimming cost V 6 bases and J 5 bases; bases outside gene matches: 8. This CDR3 has 14 amino acids. The CDR3 DNA reads TGTGCCATCAGGGGGACAGGGAGGGCCGACGAGCAGTACTTC. Its protein product is CAIRGTGRADEQYF.

This clonotype was counted a single time. The chain employs TRBV29-1 and TRBJ2-5; D may be TRBD1 or TRBD2 (5 bases each). CDR1 and CDR2 from the germline V gene are SQVTM and ANQGSEA. Trimming cost V 2 bases and J 2 bases, with 15 bases left between them. This CDR3 region has 15 residues. The CDR3 here is CSVEYGGDQQETQYF. CDR3 DNA sequence: TGCAGCGTTGAATACGGTGGGGACCAACAAGAGACCCAGTACTTC.

This clonotype was seen ten or more times. The rearrangement joins TRBV18 to TRBJ1-1; D gene unclear. V was shortened by 3 bases and J by 0 bases, with 2 bases between the two germline ends. The length of the CDR3 is 12 residues. In germline, CDR1 is KGHSH, CDR2 LQKENI. CDR3 sequence reads: CASSPMNTEAFF. The CDR3 DNA reads TGTGCCAGCTCACCGATGAACACTGAAGCTTTCTTT.

This clonotype occurred many times. The chain is built from TRBV6-1 and TRBJ1-2; D is undetermined. Trimming removed 10 bases from V and 7 bases from J, with 7 bases in between. The CDR3 sequence is 9 residues long. CDR1 MNHNS and CDR2 SASEGT come from the germline V gene. CDR3 nucleotide sequence: TGTGCCACCGAATTTGGCTACACCTTC. It yields the protein CATEFGYTF.

This clonotype occurred many times. This chain uses TRBV2 with TRBJ2-7; D is undetermined. In germline, CDR1 is SNHLY, CDR2 FYNNEI. Trimming removed 5 bases at V and 2 bases at J, with 13 bases between. This CDR3 is 14 amino acids long. The CDR3 loop reads CASSLQAPAYEQYF. The DNA for the CDR3 is TGTGCCAGCAGTCTCCAGGCCCCAGCCTACGAGCAGTACTTC.

This clonotype was picked up a small number of times. The chain combines TRBV4-3 with TRBJ1-1; D call uncertain. CDR3 length: 15 amino acids. In germline, CDR1 is LGHNA, CDR2 YSLEER. Trimming stripped 0 bases from V and 3 bases from J, with 11 bases between. CDR3 DNA: TGCGCCAGCAGCCAAGATCGAACGGCTGACACTGAAGCTTTCTTT. Translation gives CASSQDRTADTEAFF.

Comment on this clonotype: One junction end disagrees with the germline gene, perhaps due to a read error. The J gene is TRBJ2-7, the V gene TRBV28; 10 bases align to TRBD1. TRBJ2-5 matches the DNA end more closely, so the J call is doubtful. Looked up from germline, CDR1 is MDHEN and CDR2 is SYDVKM. The CDR3 totals 16 residues. The CDR3 DNA follows: TGTACCAGCAGTAAGACAGGGGGCGCGGATACGGGGACCCAGTACTTC. As protein: CTSSKTGGADTGTQYF.

This clonotype has more than one count but fewer than ten. The rearrangement joins TRBV5-1 to TRBJ1-1; possible D gene TRBD1, 6 bases. CDR3 size: 15 residues. V shed 3 bases and J shed 1 base, with 13 bases lying between them. Looked up from germline, CDR1 is SGHRS and CDR2 is YFSETQ. Here the CDR3 DNA reads TGCGCCAGCAGCTCTGGATCGACAGGGAACACTGAAGCTTTCTTT. It yields the protein CASSSGSTGNTEAFF.

This clonotype was seen a few times. This sequence may be a read error, since a much larger clone differs from it by one base. The J gene is TRBJ2-5, the V gene TRBV5-6, with TRBD2 as a possible D gene (6 bases). Between the trimmed V and J ends, which lost 3 bases and 11 bases, there was a span of 20 bases. This CDR3 is 14 amino acids long. Germline V gene data show CDR1 as SGHDT and CDR2 as YYEEEE. The CDR3 DNA is TGTGCCAGCAGCTGGAGAATTCACCCTCGGGAGCAGTACTTC. Encoded protein: CASSWRIHPREQYF.